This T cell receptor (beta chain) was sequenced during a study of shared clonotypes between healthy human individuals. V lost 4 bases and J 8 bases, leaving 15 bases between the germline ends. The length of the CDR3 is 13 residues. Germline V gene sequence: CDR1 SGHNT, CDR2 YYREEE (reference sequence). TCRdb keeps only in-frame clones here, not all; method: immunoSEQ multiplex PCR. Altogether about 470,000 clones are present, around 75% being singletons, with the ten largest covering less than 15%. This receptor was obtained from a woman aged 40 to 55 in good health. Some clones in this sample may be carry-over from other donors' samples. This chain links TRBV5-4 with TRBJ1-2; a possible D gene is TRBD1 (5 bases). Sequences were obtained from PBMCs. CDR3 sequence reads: CASSPRQSEGYTF. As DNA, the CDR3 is TGTGCCAGCAGCCCCCGACAGTCCGAGGGCTACACCTTC. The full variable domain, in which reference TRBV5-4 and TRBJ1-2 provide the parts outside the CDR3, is ETGVTQSPTHLIKTRGQQVTLRCSSQSGHNTVSWYQQALGQGPQFIFQYYREEENGRGNFPPRFSGLQFPNYSSELNVNALELDDSALYLCASSPRQSEGYTFGSGTRLTVV.